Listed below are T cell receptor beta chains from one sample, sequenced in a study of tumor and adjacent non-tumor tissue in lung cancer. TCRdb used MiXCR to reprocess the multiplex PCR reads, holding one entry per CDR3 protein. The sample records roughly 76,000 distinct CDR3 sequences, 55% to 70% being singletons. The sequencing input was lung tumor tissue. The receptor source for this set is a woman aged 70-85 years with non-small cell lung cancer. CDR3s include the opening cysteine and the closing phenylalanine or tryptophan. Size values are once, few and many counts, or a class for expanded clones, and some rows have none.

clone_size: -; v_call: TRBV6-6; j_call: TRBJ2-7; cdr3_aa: CASSFSVGRVYEQYF
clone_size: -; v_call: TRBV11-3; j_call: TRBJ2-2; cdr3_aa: CASSLSSGKTNAGELFF
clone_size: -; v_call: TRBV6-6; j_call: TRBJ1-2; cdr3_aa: CASSYFGGANYGYTF
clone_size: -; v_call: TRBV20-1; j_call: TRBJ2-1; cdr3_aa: CSAQSTRAYNEQFF
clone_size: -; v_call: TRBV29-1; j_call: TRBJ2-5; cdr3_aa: CSVVGQDKRQETQYF
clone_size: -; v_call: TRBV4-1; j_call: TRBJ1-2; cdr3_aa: CASSQAFELSPRDGYAF
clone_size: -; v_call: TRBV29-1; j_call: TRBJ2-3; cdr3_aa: CSVGWPDALYF
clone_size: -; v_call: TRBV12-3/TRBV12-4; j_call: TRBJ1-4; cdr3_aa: CASTFLADEEVFF
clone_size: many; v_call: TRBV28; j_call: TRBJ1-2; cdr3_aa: CASSLRMGYTF
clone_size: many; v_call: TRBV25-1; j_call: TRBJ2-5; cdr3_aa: CASSSTDGAVGETQYF
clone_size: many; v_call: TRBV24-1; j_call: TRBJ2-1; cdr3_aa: CATSDSGGANEQFF
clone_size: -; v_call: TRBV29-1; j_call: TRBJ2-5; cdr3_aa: CSVVATQLHETQYF
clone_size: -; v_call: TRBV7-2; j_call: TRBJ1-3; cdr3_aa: CASSLGPAGAGITIYF
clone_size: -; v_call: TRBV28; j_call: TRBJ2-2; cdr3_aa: CASIRGSIVNTGELFF
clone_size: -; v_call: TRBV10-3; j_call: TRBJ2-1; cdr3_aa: CTISEYSGTEQFF
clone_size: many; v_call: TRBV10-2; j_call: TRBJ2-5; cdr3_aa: CASRWPEREGHGTQYF
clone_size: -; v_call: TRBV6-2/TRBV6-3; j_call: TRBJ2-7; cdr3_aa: CVSTAPGLAVYEQYF
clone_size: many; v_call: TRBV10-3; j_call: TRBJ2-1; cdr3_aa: CAQSGTANNEQFF
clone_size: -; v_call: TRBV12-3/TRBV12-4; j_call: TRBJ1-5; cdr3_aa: CASSLWAMGGDQPQHF
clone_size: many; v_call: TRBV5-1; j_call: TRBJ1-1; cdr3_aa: CASSFAGESGEAFF
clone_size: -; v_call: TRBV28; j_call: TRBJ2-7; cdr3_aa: CASSLDRAYEQYF
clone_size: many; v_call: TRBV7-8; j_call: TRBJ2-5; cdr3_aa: CASSSGTSEGETQYF